A single sample gave rise to the 20 T cell receptor beta chains below, sequenced in a study of blood T cell repertoires in COVID-19. The method was immunoSEQ multiplex PCR; TCRdb's version includes in-frame clones alone and lacks a portion of them. The sample consists of some 400,000 clones, approximately 77% of them appearing once. What was sequenced was peripheral blood. These receptors all come from a human donor with acute or convalescent COVID-19. The donor label of this sample is uncertain.

The V and J genes are TRBV28 and TRBJ1-2; D is perhaps TRBD1 (6 bases). Trimming cost V 6 bases and J 4 bases, with 18 bases left between them. The germline V gene encodes CDR1 MDHEN and CDR2 SYDVKM. The CDR3 loop spans 15 amino acids. The CDR3 DNA reads as TGTGCCAGCAGAAGATCGGGGGGCGGCACCTATGGCTACACCTTC. Translated: CASRRSGGGTYGYTF.

J is TRBJ1-6 and V is TRBV27; no definite D call. Germline CDR1 is MNHEY and CDR2 is SMNVEV (reference sequence). The length of the CDR3 is 14 residues. V was trimmed by 1 base and J by 8 bases, leaving 9 bases between them. The CDR3 reads CASSLFGSDSPLHF. CDR3 nucleotide sequence: TGTGCCAGCAGTTTATTCGGGTCAGATTCACCCCTCCACTTT.

The chain has TRBV6-1 and TRBJ1-1; no firm D call. V dropped 0 bases and J dropped 2 bases, with 10 bases sitting between them. CDR1 is MNHNS, CDR2 SASEGT, per germline. The CDR3 spans 15 residues. CDR3 amino acids: CASSEALGANTEAFF. For the CDR3, the DNA is TGTGCCAGCAGTGAAGCCTTAGGAGCCAACACTGAAGCTTTCTTT.

The chain joins TRBV4-2 to TRBJ1-1, with unresolved D. Germline V gene sequence: CDR1 LGHNA, CDR2 YNFKEQ. V was clipped by 0 bases and J by 0 bases, with 11 bases between them. The CDR3 has 16 amino acids. CDR3 sequence (DNA): TGTGCCAGCAGCCAAGATCGGCTGCGGGTGAACACTGAAGCTTTCTTT. Protein: CASSQDRLRVNTEAFF.

The chain links TRBV29-1 to TRBJ2-6; 7 nucleotides line up with TRBD1. J lost 4 bases, V lost 5 bases, and 8 bases had no gene match. CDR1 and CDR2 (germline): SQVTM, ANQGSEA. This CDR3 is 15 amino acids long. CDR3 amino acids: CSVYPTGTGANVLTF. In nucleotides, the CDR3 is TGCAGCGTTTACCCGACAGGGACAGGGGCCAACGTCCTGACTTTC. The whole variable domain, remainder taken from reference TRBV29-1 and TRBJ2-6, is SAVISQKPSRDICQRGTSLTIQCQVDSQVTMMFWYRQQPGQSLTLIATANQGSEATYESGFVIDKFPISRPNLTFSTLTVSNMSPEDSSIYLCSVYPTGTGANVLTFGAGSRLTVL.

The chain recombines TRBV18 with TRBJ2-2; no reliable D call. The CDR3 length is 15 residues. Per the germline V gene, CDR1 is KGHSH and CDR2 is LQKENI. V lost 1 base and J 1 base, leaving 7 bases between the germline ends. CDR3 protein: CASSPRQQNTGELFF. The CDR3 region has the DNA TGTGCCAGCTCACCACGACAACAGAACACCGGGGAGCTGTTTTTT.

This clone occurred a few times. Other DNA sequences from this sample encode an identical CDR3 as well. The chain uses TRBV30 and TRBJ1-2; TRBD1 aligns across 8 bases. With 4 bases clipped from V and 7 bases from J, the junction kept 5 bases outside the gene matches. The CDR3 runs 12 residues. Germline V gene sequence: CDR1 GTSNPN, CDR2 SVGIG (reference sequence). CDR3 DNA sequence: TGTGCCTGGACGCAGGGGGCAGGTGGCTACACCTTC. Translated: CAWTQGAGGYTF.

This chain joins TRBV7-6 and TRBJ1-4; D uncertain. The CDR3 spans 15 residues. Trimming cost V 0 bases and J 0 bases, with 5 bases left between them. Germline CDR1 reads SGHVS; CDR2 reads FNYEAQ. The CDR3 coding sequence is TGTGCCAGCAGCTTAGCCTACGCAACTAATGAAAAACTGTTTTTT. Its translation is CASSLAYATNEKLFF.

This clone came up once. The chain carries TRBV5-1 and TRBJ1-3; TRBD1 agrees at 7 bases. V dropped 8 bases and J dropped 0; count of bases not matched to a gene: 8. CDR3 length: 15 residues. The germline gives CDR1 SGHRS, CDR2 YFSETQ. Written as DNA, the CDR3 is TGCGCCAGAGCCCCGGGACAGCTCTCTGGAAACACCATATATTTT. This translates into CARAPGQLSGNTIYF.

This clone was seen once. The V and J genes are TRBV24-1 and TRBJ2-1; 9 bases are shared with TRBD1. Germline-derived CDR1 and CDR2 are KGHDR and SFDVKD. J lost 8 bases, V lost 9 bases, and 13 bases had no gene match. There are 15 residues in the CDR3. The CDR3, as DNA: TGTGCCACCCAACCCACCGGGACAGGGCGCGATGAGCAGTTCTTC. This translates into CATQPTGTGRDEQFF.

The gene calls are TRBV5-5 and TRBJ2-1; 10 nucleotides line up with TRBD1. The CDR3 is 17 residues long. Germline CDR1 and CDR2: SGHKS and YYEKEE (reference sequence). V lost 3 bases and J lost 5; bases outside the gene matches: 11. The CDR3 loop is CASSSRPGTGVDNEQFF. The CDR3 bases are TGTGCCAGCAGCTCAAGACCCGGGACAGGGGTTGACAATGAGCAGTTCTTC.

The rearrangement joins TRBV18 to TRBJ1-4; TRBD1 might be the D (5 bases). With 3 bases removed from V and 4 bases from J, the gap between germline ends came to 9 bases. CDR1 and CDR2 (germline): KGHSH, LQKENI. The length of the CDR3 is 14 residues. In DNA form, the CDR3 reads TGTGCCAGCTCACCTTACAGGAGTAATGAAAAACTGTTTTTT. This encodes CASSPYRSNEKLFF. Full variable domain (outside the CDR3, taken from reference TRBV18 and TRBJ1-4): NAGVMQNPRHLVRRRGQEARLRCSPMKGHSHVYWYRQLPEEGLKFMVYLQKENIIDESGMPKERFSAEFPKEGPSILRIQQVVRGDSAAYFCASSPYRSNEKLFFGSGTQLSVL.

The V call is TRBV4-1, the J call TRBJ2-7, with 10 positions matching TRBD2. Trimming at V came to 3 bases and at J to 1 base, leaving 3 bases not matched to a gene. The CDR3 consists of 15 residues. From germline, CDR1 is MGHRA and CDR2 YSYEKL. The CDR3 DNA reads as TGCGCCAGCAGCCACCCTAGCGGGAGATCCTACGAGCAGTACTTC. Amino acids: CASSHPSGRSYEQYF.

The rearrangement uses TRBV5-6 and TRBJ1-5; D is perhaps TRBD1 (5 bases). This CDR3 spans 15 amino acids. Germline V gives CDR1 SGHDT, CDR2 YYEEEE. V lost 4 bases and J lost 0, with 11 bases in between. The CDR3 nucleotides are TGTGCCAGCAGCCTGGGTGGGGCTAGCAATCAGCCCCAGCATTTT. It translates to CASSLGGASNQPQHF.

The CDR3 DNA reads as TGTGCCAGCAGCTTAGCGGGGACTAGCGGGGGGGCAAGAACCTACGAGCAGTACTTC. As protein: CASSLAGTSGGARTYEQYF. The V and J genes are TRBV13 and TRBJ2-7; 16 nucleotides line up with TRBD2. CDR1 and CDR2 (germline): PRHDT, FYEKMQ (reference sequence). The CDR3 runs to 19 residues. V lost 1 base, J lost 2 bases, and 8 bases stayed unmatched.

The V and J genes are TRBV29-1 and TRBJ2-6; D gene unclear. The germline V gene has CDR1 SQVTM and CDR2 ANQGSEA. There are 13 residues in the CDR3. V lost 5 bases and J 2 bases, leaving 7 bases between the germline ends. The CDR3 sequence: CSVCLTGANVLTF. In nucleotides, the CDR3 is TGCAGCGTTTGTCTAACTGGGGCCAACGTCCTGACTTTC.

This rearrangement joins TRBV18 to TRBJ1-5; D unresolved. The CDR3 sequence is 17 residues long. Per the germline V gene, CDR1 is KGHSH and CDR2 is LQKENI. The ends were cut back, 4 bases at V and 2 bases at J, with 18 bases in the middle. CDR3 coding DNA: TGTGCCAGCTCACTTGGCGGCATTTCTAGTGGCAATCAGCCCCAGCATTTT. The encoded protein is CASSLGGISSGNQPQHF.

This clone was detected a few times. V and J are TRBV4-1 and TRBJ1-4; tentatively, D is TRBD1 (6 bases). The CDR3 length is 16 residues. V was pared by 0 bases and J by 8 bases, with 16 bases between. Germline V gene sequence: CDR1 MGHRA, CDR2 YSYEKL. The chain's CDR3 is CASSQDRNREIEKLFF. For the CDR3, the DNA is TGCGCCAGCAGCCAAGATCGAAACAGGGAGATAGAAAAACTGTTTTTT.

The chain links TRBV3-1 (or the pseudogene TRBV3-2) to TRBJ2-5; the match to TRBD2 covers 7 bases. Trimming at V came to 1 base and at J to 0 bases, leaving 14 bases not matched to a gene. The germline V gene has CDR1 LGHDT and CDR2 YNNKEL (reference sequence). CDR3 length equals 19 residues. Here the CDR3 reads CASSQVSGSGAWYQETQYF. The CDR3 nucleotides are TGTGCCAGCAGCCAAGTTTCGGGAAGCGGGGCTTGGTACCAAGAGACCCAGTACTTC.

This sequence joins TRBV29-1 and TRBJ2-1; D is possibly TRBD2 (6 bases). Trimming cost V 8 bases and J 10 bases, with 15 bases left between them. Germline CDR1 reads SQVTM; CDR2 reads ANQGSEA. The CDR3 covers 11 residues. The CDR3: CSSWDSREQFF. The DNA of the CDR3 is TGCAGCTCCTGGGACTCGCGCGAGCAGTTCTTC.